What follows are 24 T cell receptor beta chains derived from one specimen sequenced in a study of beta chain features in type 1 diabetes. Overall study results and limits: People with Type 1 diabetes carried modestly yet significantly shorter TCRB CDR3s in all four CD4+ subsets.

No antigen has been identified for these receptors. Every bit of the isolated RNA underwent reverse transcription, so sequencing read expressed TCRB transcripts. Libraries were prepared by immunoSEQ multiplex PCR; TCRdb keeps only in-frame clonotypes and omits some of them. The profile shows hundreds of thousands of clones, about an eighth of them singletons. Sequencing was performed on naive CD4+ T cells from blood. Receptor source: a man younger than 30 with type 1 diabetes.

This clone has more than one count but fewer than ten. V is TRBV4-3 and J is TRBJ2-7, with D uncertain. CDR3 length: 14 residues. Germline-derived CDR1 and CDR2 are LGHNA and YSLEER. V was trimmed by 0 bases and J by 6 bases, leaving 12 bases between them. The CDR3 spells CASSQDLGWGEQYF. CDR3 DNA: TGCGCCAGCAGCCAAGACCTAGGGTGGGGCGAGCAGTACTTC.

There are a few counts of this clone. The V call is TRBV7-2, the J call TRBJ1-2; the D is unclear. CDR1 SGHTA and CDR2 FQGNSA come from the germline V gene. The V gene lost 5 bases and the J gene lost 2 bases, with 6 bases spanning the gap. The CDR3 runs to 12 residues. The CDR3 bases are TGTGCCAGCAGCGACATCAACTATGGCTACACCTTC. Translating gives CASSDINYGYTF.

The chain couples TRBV4-1 to TRBJ2-6; D not certain. The CDR3 sequence is 17 residues long. Trimming removed 4 bases at V and 0 bases at J, with 13 bases between. Looked up from germline, CDR1 is MGHRA and CDR2 is YSYEKL. CDR3 residues: CASSPLETYSGANVLTF. CDR3 sequence (DNA): TGCGCCAGCAGCCCCCTGGAGACCTACTCTGGGGCCAACGTCCTGACTTTC.

This clone was picked up a small number of times. The rearrangement links TRBV5-1 to TRBJ2-2, with 9 bases aligning to TRBD2. Germline assignment: CDR1 SGHRS and CDR2 YFSETQ. This CDR3 region has 15 residues. The trim removed 5 bases at V and 4 bases at J, leaving 6 bases unmatched. CDR3 residues: CASRWTSDTTGELFF. CDR3 nucleotides: TGCGCCAGCAGATGGACTAGCGACACCACCGGGGAGCTGTTTTTT.

In its sample, this clone was seen a few times. The V call is TRBV28, the J call TRBJ2-6; 7 bases agree with TRBD1. Germline V CDR1 and CDR2: MDHEN, SYDVKM. J lost 0 bases, V lost 6 bases, and 11 bases had no gene match. CDR3 length equals 18 residues. This CDR3 reads CASRNYRGQVSGANVLTF. The CDR3 DNA reads as TGTGCCAGCAGGAACTACAGGGGTCAAGTCTCTGGGGCCAACGTCCTGACTTTC.

CDR3 loop: CASSPTGLPYQETQYF. As DNA, the CDR3 is TGTGCCAGCTCACCAACGGGACTACCGTACCAAGAGACCCAGTACTTC. This sequence joins TRBV18 and TRBJ2-5; TRBD2 matches at 7 bases. V was pared by 2 bases and J by 0 bases, with 6 bases of the junction left unmatched. The CDR3 is 16 residues long. From germline, CDR1 is KGHSH and CDR2 LQKENI.

The chain carries TRBV5-4 and TRBJ2-3; 10 nucleotides align to TRBD2. J was trimmed by 7 bases and V by 4 bases; bases with no gene match: 6. CDR3 size: 14 residues. Germline CDR1 is SGHNT and CDR2 is YYREEE (reference sequence). The CDR3 protein is CASSLSGGANTQYF. CDR3 bases: TGTGCCAGCAGCCTGAGCGGGGGGGCGAATACGCAGTATTTT.

A few counts support this clone. The chain has TRBV5-1 and TRBJ1-1; D is possibly TRBD1 (6 bases). This CDR3 contains 14 residues. The V end lost 4 bases, the J end lost 0 bases, and 10 bases lay between the germline ends. Germline assignment: CDR1 SGHRS and CDR2 YFSETQ. Written as DNA, the CDR3 is TGCGCCAGCAGCACCGGACAGTTGAACACTGAAGCTTTCTTT. It is translated as CASSTGQLNTEAFF.

CDR3 sequence reads: CASSLARTGEQFF. DNA of the CDR3: TGTGCCAGCAGCCTAGCCCGGACAGGTGAGCAGTTCTTC. The rearrangement links TRBV27 to TRBJ2-1; 7 nucleotides line up with TRBD1. This CDR3 contains 13 residues. The V gene's germline CDR1 is MNHEY and CDR2 SMNVEV (reference sequence). V was clipped by 6 bases and J by 9 bases; unmatched bases: 8.

This clone was counted only a few times. V and J are TRBV23-1 and TRBJ2-3; 12 positions agree with TRBD2. TRBV23-1 is identified as an open reading frame with a role that is uncertain. V shed 3 bases, J shed 3 bases, and the junction held 4 bases outside the gene matches. CDR3 length: 16 amino acids. The CDR3 coding sequence is TGCGCCAGCAGTCACGTAACTAGCGGGGGGACAGATACGCAGTATTTT. It yields the protein CASSHVTSGGTDTQYF.

This clone turned up a few times. The chain couples TRBV25-1 to TRBJ2-3, with no clear D. Germline CDR1 is MGHDK and CDR2 is SYGVNS. The V gene lost 4 bases and the J gene lost 4 bases, with 3 bases spanning the gap. The CDR3 has 11 amino acids. The CDR3 spells CASSVADTQYF. For the CDR3, the DNA is TGTGCCAGCAGTGTGGCAGATACGCAGTATTTT.

The chain recombines TRBV6-5 with TRBJ2-3; D is perhaps TRBD1 (6 bases). The CDR3 runs to 15 residues. Germline V gives CDR1 MNHEY, CDR2 SVGAGI. V lost 5 bases, J lost 4 bases, and 16 bases lay in between. The CDR3 reads CASSPTGATADTQYF. The CDR3 nucleotides read TGTGCCAGCAGTCCGACAGGCGCCACAGCAGATACGCAGTATTTT.

This clone was counted a few times. The same CDR3 is also encoded by other DNA sequences in this sample. The chain couples TRBV30 to TRBJ1-1; weak D call: TRBD1 (5 bases). This CDR3 has 13 residues. V gave up 3 bases and J gave up 0 bases, with 8 bases separating them. Germline V gives CDR1 GTSNPN, CDR2 SVGIG (reference sequence). The CDR3 spells CAWRRGVNTEAFF. The CDR3 nucleotides are TGTGCCTGGAGGAGGGGCGTGAACACTGAAGCTTTCTTT.

The chain combines TRBV28 with TRBJ2-1; 11 nucleotides align to TRBD1. Germline V gives CDR1 MDHEN, CDR2 SYDVKM. The CDR3 length is 14 residues. V dropped 6 bases and J dropped 7; count of bases not matched to a gene: 5. The CDR3 bases are TGTGCCAGCAGCTCCGGGACAGGGGGGAATGAGCAGTTCTTC. It yields the protein CASSSGTGGNEQFF.

This clone was observed a few times. The chain uses TRBV19 and TRBJ2-1, with TRBD1 matching over 12 bases. The germline CDR1 and CDR2 sequences are LNHDA and SQIVND (reference sequence). The length of the CDR3 is 15 residues. The junction had 7 bases not matched to a gene; V was cut back by 4 bases and J by 9 bases. The CDR3 DNA reads TGTGCCAGTAGTACGGGACAGGGGGCATTCGGTGAGCAGTTCTTC. As protein: CASSTGQGAFGEQFF.

A word on this clone: Different DNA sequences within this sample yield the same CDR3. This rearrangement joins TRBV4-3 to TRBJ1-2; no firm D call. Germline CDR1 and CDR2: LGHNA and YSLEER. The CDR3 has 13 amino acids. Deletions cut 0 bases from V and 4 bases from J, with 6 bases between. The DNA for the CDR3 is TGCGCCAGCAGCCAAGATCTGGGCTATGGCTACACCTTC. It codes for CASSQDLGYGYTF.

CDR3 sequence (DNA): TGTGCCAGCAGCTTAGGGCAGAGCTTCTACGAGCAGTACTTC. It yields the protein CASSLGQSFYEQYF. This sequence joins TRBV7-2 and TRBJ2-7; no reliable D call. Germline V lookup: CDR1 SGHTA, CDR2 FQGNSA. V was cut by 1 base and J by 3 bases, with 10 bases left in between. The length of the CDR3 is 14 residues.

The chain is built from TRBV5-1 and TRBJ1-5, with 7 bases matching TRBD1. CDR1 and CDR2 (germline): SGHRS, YFSETQ. The CDR3 has 15 amino acids. J was trimmed by 4 bases and V by 0 bases; bases with no gene match: 4. Here the CDR3 reads CASSLEGTANQPQHF. For the CDR3, the DNA is TGCGCCAGCAGCTTGGAAGGGACAGCAAATCAGCCCCAGCATTTT.

The rearrangement joins TRBV18 to TRBJ1-2; TRBD1 is a possible D gene (6 bases). CDR1 and CDR2 (germline): KGHSH, LQKENI. Trimming removed 1 base from V and 4 bases from J, with 10 bases in between. The CDR3 contains 14 residues. This chain's CDR3 is CASSPQGGSYGYTF. CDR3 sequence (DNA): TGTGCCAGCTCACCACAAGGGGGATCCTATGGCTACACCTTC.

The CDR3 spells CAWYRRASPNYGYTF. In nucleotides, the CDR3 is TGTGCCTGGTACCGCAGGGCCTCTCCTAACTATGGCTACACCTTC. V is TRBV30 and J is TRBJ1-2, with D perhaps TRBD1 (5 bases). Germline V gene data show CDR1 as GTSNPN and CDR2 as SVGIG (reference sequence). With 5 bases removed from V and 0 bases from J, the gap between germline ends came to 16 bases. The CDR3 spans 15 residues.

This clone was found a few times. The chain employs TRBV29-1 and TRBJ2-3, with 7 bases fitting TRBD1. J gave up 0 bases and V 3 bases, and 9 bases lay outside the gene matches. The CDR3 has 16 amino acids. Germline assignment: CDR1 SQVTM and CDR2 ANQGSEA. The CDR3 coding sequence is TGCAGCGTTGAGGATACAGGGGATGGTAGCACAGATACGCAGTATTTT. Translated, it gives CSVEDTGDGSTDTQYF.

This clone turned up a few times. The rearrangement joins TRBV7-2 to TRBJ2-7; D unresolved. The CDR3 totals 13 residues. Germline lookup yields CDR1 SGHTA and CDR2 FQGNSA. V dropped 5 bases and J dropped 7 bases, with 15 bases sitting between them. The CDR3 DNA follows: TGTGCCAGCAGCCGCGATCGTATGCCAGAGCAGTACTTC. Translating gives CASSRDRMPEQYF. Looking up the rest from reference TRBV7-2 and TRBJ2-7 gives the full variable domain: GAGVSQSPSNKVTEKGKDVELRCDPISGHTALYWYRQSLGQGLEFLIYFQGNSAPDKSGLPSDRFSAERTGGSVSTLTIQRTQQEDSAVYLCASSRDRMPEQYFGPGTRLTVT.

This clone came up a few times. V is TRBV30 and J is TRBJ2-1; D uncertain. The CDR3 contains 12 residues. V lost 0 bases and J 7 bases, leaving 7 bases between the germline ends. The V gene's germline CDR1 is GTSNPN and CDR2 SVGIG (reference sequence). CDR3 DNA: TGTGCCTGGAGTGTAGGCTGGAATGAGCAGTTCTTC. It codes for CAWSVGWNEQFF.

The chain carries TRBV19 and TRBJ1-2; possible D gene TRBD1, 5 bases. V was cut by 5 bases and J by 2 bases, with 18 bases left in between. The germline V gene encodes CDR1 LNHDA and CDR2 SQIVND (reference sequence). This CDR3 has 16 residues. CDR3 region: CASSPRGEGANYGYTF. The CDR3 DNA reads as TGTGCCAGTAGTCCACGCGGGGAAGGGGCAAACTATGGCTACACCTTC.